Listed here is a single T cell receptor beta chain. No cognate antigen has been identified for it. Base qualities were left out, and no much larger clone turns up one base away. The cohort was made up of hundreds of healthy bone marrow donors. At the time of sampling, all cohort members were nominally healthy, though unrecorded immune exposures were likely present. The donor tested CMV seronegative and was one of the 352 seronegative cohort members. Every donor gave a peripheral blood sample, and the peripheral blood mononuclear cells from that sample were used for TCR beta sequencing. Genomic DNA extraction from the blood cell samples was performed with the Qiagen DNeasy Blood Extraction Kit. The sample comes from a study of cytomegalovirus exposure and HLA in healthy donors (dated by TCRdb to about 2017). Background on the whole study: An earlier analysis of under 600 of the donors reported 250 to 300 Gb of sequence data and some 120 million unique TCR beta sequences from some 180 million T cells. A later genetic analysis took genome-wide SNP genotypes for about 65% of the 666 donors and used that subset as a discovery cohort. An early release that covered some 630 HLA-typed donors contained 250 to 350 gigabases of sequencing data and 70 million to 100 million unique TCR sequences. Rather than using new phenotypic data, the later analysis identified candidate immune exposures from TCR beta sequences and from how often those sequences occurred across donors. A later analysis re-analyzed previously published TCR beta repertoires from roughly 690 donors and added high-resolution HLA genotyping to study TCR occurrence patterns. The number of typed donors differed by locus: roughly 620-630 for A, B, C, DRB1 and DQB1; 500 to 550 for DQA1; 606 for DPA1; and around 470 for DPB1. The study combined high-throughput TCR immunosequencing, statistical association of individual TCRs with disease status, and machine learning to predict cytomegalovirus infection status. All discovery cohort repertoires had been generated on a single sequencing platform. A separate validation cohort of more than 100 different subjects was used in addition to the roughly 720-subject first cohort. On average, roughly 200,000 unique TCR beta nucleotide sequences were sequenced per donor among a few hundred genotyped donors of the cohort, with 15% to 20% of those sequences being non-productive. Of the 300 to 400 genotyped donors, 65% to 90% fell in the genetic ancestry cluster associated with self-reported Caucasian donors. In an earlier analysis of roughly 600 of the donors, high-throughput TCR beta sequencing was used to judge whether each TCR beta V gene segment behaved as functional or pseudogenic. The study profiled the T cell repertoires of hundreds of subjects by immunosequencing and related them to cytomegalovirus serostatus. The study aimed to test whether cataloging public T cell receptors could reveal signatures of past pathogen exposure. Donor age, sex, ethnicity and CMV serostatus were collected together with the repertoire data. HLA typing covered class I and class II loci at four-digit resolution. Several DR-DQ haplotypes were treated as single units for association and clustering because of strong linkage in the cohort. Study-wide findings and limitations: A later genetic analysis associated a missense DCLRE1C variant with V-gene and J-gene trimming of TCR beta chains, and an independent cohort replicated the association. At a false discovery rate of 0.05, a later analysis linked some 17,000 TCR beta sequences to specific HLA alleles. Compared with the roughly 710-donor mean, donors in an Asian-associated ancestry cluster had fewer N-insertions in productive TCRs, according to a later genetic analysis. Linkage disequilibrium might explain the correlated functional status among segregating V segments, but an unknown experimental factor could not be ruled out. Because counts were too low, around 17 rarely observed V segments, including chromosome 9 orphons, were left out of the earlier analysis of 587 of the donors. In vitro tests confirmed that three of the cytomegalovirus-associated TCR beta chains recognize cytomegalovirus antigens. The authors suggested that the approach could potentially be generalized to other disease states and immunological phenotypes. In a later analysis, several top co-occurrence clusters were reported to appear linked to parvovirus B19, influenza, CMV and Epstein-Barr virus. This cohort had only TCR beta chains sequenced, and the lack of alpha or paired-chain data limited which features could be detected. A further reported finding was that TCR beta sequences accurately predicted the HLA-A and HLA-B alleles for most subjects in the first cohort. Compared with equally common non-associated chains, HLA-associated TCR beta chains in a later analysis were more clonally expanded and had lower generation probabilities. Most CMV-associated TCR beta chains appeared to be HLA-restricted in a later analysis, and the HLA associations seemed to be driven largely by CMV exposure. The only immune exposure information available for the cohort was CMV serostatus. Across donors, most TCR sequences were observed very rarely, whereas some public TCRs were present in many individuals. The classifier was reported to diagnose cytomegalovirus status with high specificity and sensitivity in both the original cohort and the validation cohort. A total of 164 TCR beta chains were listed by the study as associated with cytomegalovirus. A cluster of highly shared sequence variants was judged likely to represent a technical artifact of the sequencing pipeline. Broadly in line with IMGT annotations, most TCR beta V segments showed up in productive rearrangements about 90% or about 30% of the time in an earlier analysis of roughly 590 of the donors. The 87-base-pair reads could not distinguish some IMGT-functional V segments, including TRBV6-2 and TRBV6-3, so those segments were excluded. A later analysis found that TCR association rates varied across HLA loci, with DRB1 alleles showing the most associated TCRs and HLA-C alleles the fewest. Strong co-occurrence of HLA alleles, especially DR and DQ, made assigning TCR associations to individual alleles difficult. Because HLA typing was missing for some donors at each locus, association tests included only the typed subset. The presence/absence analyses assumed that sequencing depth was roughly uniform across donors, and that assumption may not be true.

The CDR3 has 17 amino acids, counting the end cysteine and phenylalanine. Just CDR3 DNA is preserved here, 51 bases in frame from base 1. V was cut back by 1 base and J by 1 base, leaving a gap of 14 bases between them. The germline V gene specifies SGHVS as CDR1 and FNYEAQ as CDR2. The method was the immunoSEQ multiplex PCR assay. The multiplex PCR relied on a mix of 60 forward primers for TCR Vbeta segments and 13 reverse primers for TCR Jbeta segments. A multiplex PCR assay on genomic DNA amplified the CDR3 region of rearranged TCR beta genes. The Illumina HiSeq System was used to sequence the amplified TCR beta libraries as 87-base-pair reads. In the authors' own workflow: A later analysis counted about 82 million unique TCR beta chains across the 700 or so repertoires, and roughly 11 million of these chains were shared by at least two donors. To remove PCR and sequencing errors, raw reads were error-corrected and collapsed into unique sequences using a nearest-neighbor algorithm that merged closely related sequences. CDR3 sequences were aligned to IMGT reference sequences to assign V, D and J gene segments. For a sequence to be retained, a match of at least six nucleotides was required to both a V gene segment and a J gene segment. A rearrangement was called productive if the CDR3 had no stop codons and remained in frame with V and J, and every other rearrangement was called non-productive. CDR3 was defined by IMGT convention, running from the second conserved V-encoded cysteine to the conserved J-encoded phenylalanine. The earlier analysis of 450 to 750 of the donors excluded any sequence lacking an unambiguous match to a single V gene segment. An earlier analysis of fewer than 750 of the donors called V segments functional above 56.7% productive rearrangements and segregating when the between-donor standard deviation exceeded 5%. To diagnose cytomegalovirus status from the catalog of TCR beta chain sequences, a statistical classification framework was built. In a later analysis, TCR nucleotide sequences were compared against IMGT/GENE-DB human TR gene sequences so that V and J genes could be assigned. The TCRdist pipeline was used in a later analysis to assign CDR3 sequences and most-parsimonious VDJ recombination scenarios. In a later analysis, each TCR beta chain was defined by its CDR3 amino acid sequence together with its V-gene family, and reads lacking a unique V-gene family were excluded. As a way to deal with suspected cross-contamination and a sequencing artifact, a later analysis dropped 500 to 700 nucleotide sequences that were highly shared and had low generation probability. In a later analysis, a clonal expansion index was calculated for each public chain from normalized within-repertoire ranks of inferred template counts. Generation probabilities in a later analysis came from a VDJ recombination model fitted to out-of-frame rearrangements, and those results were checked against IGoR. In a later analysis, TCR-TCR, TCR-HLA and TCR-CMV co-occurrence was scored with hypergeometric tests, and a repertoire-size bias correction was applied to TCR pairs. In a later analysis, false discovery rates were estimated by permuting HLA or CMV assignments 20 times. In a later analysis, co-occurring TCRs were grouped using DBSCAN, with TCRdist sequence similarity added in when clustering inside HLA-allele-positive subsets. For co-occurrence clustering, repertoires with fewer than 30,000 or more than 120,000 public chains were excluded, along with four or five repertoires with anomalous nucleotide sharing. TCRdb stores this immuneACCESS table with in-frame sequences only. Part of the clones is absent; in the studies checked, under half of the shortfall reflects unresolved V genes, and no reason is known for the rest. The V and J calls and clone size were taken over from that table, and D and trimming were inferred from the DNA. The table for this sample lists about 180,000 clones; about three quarters of them were counted only once. The ten top clones hold roughly 1.5% of the sample.

The receptor's source is a man aged 18 to 29 in good health and CMV-seronegative. The chain couples TRBV7-6 to TRBJ1-3; D gene: possibly TRBD1, on 5 matching bases. The specimen was PBMCs. The DNA sequence is given as TGTGCCAGCAGCTTAGAGTCCCAGGGAACTTCTGGAAACACCATATATTTT. It is translated as CASSLESQGTSGNTIYF.